This T cell receptor beta chain was captured by sequencing in a study of T cell changes during pregnancy in multiple sclerosis. Per germline, CDR1 LGHNA and CDR2 YSLEER. With 0 bases removed from V and 8 bases from J, the gap between germline ends came to 13 bases. The CDR3 has 14 amino acids. TCRdb's table, derived via immunoSEQ multiplex PCR, lists solely in-frame clones and lacks some. The profile covers about 41,000 clones, with 90% appearing a single time and 7% taken by the ten largest. This specimen consisted of CD8+ T cells from peripheral blood mononuclear cells, obtained in the third trimester of pregnancy. This chain links TRBV4-3 with TRBJ1-2, with D unresolved. This receptor was obtained from a female donor with multiple sclerosis, enrolled in a pregnancy study. CDR3 sequence: CASSQDGGEAGYTF. The CDR3 nucleotides read TGCGCCAGCAGCCAAGATGGCGGGGAAGCGGGCTACACCTTC.